These 9 T cell receptor beta chains share one sample of origin, sequenced in a study of molecular identifiers for immune sequencing clone quantification listed by TCRdb under 2018. To prepare the library, PCR was applied. Data came from an Illumina HiSeq 4000. The raw public data were reprocessed by TCRdb itself: fastp quality trimming at Q25, MiXCR clonotype calling, in-frame beta chains only. CDR3 protein sequences are deduplicated, and each keeps its most common genes and DNA. Present in this sample are 400,000 to 600,000 distinct CDR3 sequences, over 20% of which were seen just once. The top ten clones comprise 0.65% to 0.95% of the sample. The source material was naive CD8+ T cells from blood, with Jurkat cell RNA spiked in. Explained via the paper, the cell subset or site label denotes: FACS-sorted CD8+CD4-CCR7+CD45RA+ naive T cells. The source of these receptors is a human donor in good health. Some libraries in this study had Jurkat cell RNA spiked in.

This clonotype was found many times. J is TRBJ2-7 and V is TRBV6-5, with D possibly matching TRBD1 (6 bases). V lost 2 bases and J 6 bases, leaving 17 bases between the germline ends. The germline V gene encodes CDR1 MNHEY and CDR2 SVGAGI. The CDR3 consists of 15 residues. CDR3 nucleotide sequence: TGTGCCAGCAGTTACCCCGAACGCCAGGGGACCGAGCAGTACTTC. Amino acids: CASSYPERQGTEQYF.

This clonotype showed up many times. V gene TRBV14 combines with J gene TRBJ1-2; D is unresolved. V shed 2 bases and J shed 8 bases, with 12 bases lying between them. Per the germline V gene, CDR1 is SGHDN and CDR2 is FVKESK. This CDR3 region has 13 residues. DNA of the CDR3: TGTGCCAGCAGCCAACGTCCGGATCGAGGCTACACCTTC. It encodes CASSQRPDRGYTF.

This chain's CDR3 is CASSLEGGGGRTDTQYF. DNA for the CDR3: TGTGCCAGCAGCTTGGAAGGCGGCGGGGGGCGCACAGATACGCAGTATTTT. V usage is TRBV5-8 and J usage is TRBJ2-3; TRBD2 matches at 8 bases. The CDR3 runs to 17 residues. V trimming: 0 bases; J trimming: 1 base; junction bases outside the gene matches: 7. From germline, CDR1 is SGHTS and CDR2 YDEGEE.

This clonotype was picked up a small number of times. The chain joins TRBV12-3 or TRBV12-4 to TRBJ1-1; D not resolved. V shed 4 bases and J shed 10 bases, with 13 bases lying between them. The CDR3 contains 12 residues. CDR3 nucleotides: TGTGCCAGCAGTTGGGGAACTACGGCAGCTTTCTTT. Its translation is CASSWGTTAAFF.

Only a few counts were recorded for this clonotype. The V and J genes are TRBV7-8 and TRBJ2-3; maybe TRBD2 (6 bases). V lost 1 base and J lost 13, with 15 bases in between. Per the germline V gene, CDR1 is SGHVS and CDR2 is FQNEAQ. This CDR3 contains 13 residues. In DNA, the CDR3 is TGTGCCAGCAGCTTAGTGGGGGAGGAGCCGGAGTATTTT. Translation: CASSLVGEEPEYF.

The chain has TRBV4-3 and TRBJ2-3; TRBD1 aligns across 10 bases. The CDR3 totals 15 residues. The V gene's germline CDR1 is LGHNA and CDR2 YSLEER. V was clipped by 5 bases and J by 2 bases; unmatched bases: 4. Here the CDR3 reads CASSWGQGTTDTQYF. The CDR3 DNA is TGCGCCAGCAGCTGGGGACAGGGGACCACAGATACGCAGTATTTT.

This clonotype has more than one count but fewer than ten. The V and J genes are TRBV5-6 and TRBJ2-7; TRBD2 agrees at 8 bases. The trim removed 1 base at V and 1 base at J, leaving 4 bases unmatched. This CDR3 region has 15 residues. Germline loops: CDR1 SGHDT, CDR2 YYEEEE. The CDR3 bases are TGTGCCAGCAGCTTGAGGGTAGCGGGGTCCTACGAGCAGTACTTC. Residues: CASSLRVAGSYEQYF. Using reference TRBV5-6 and TRBJ2-7 for the parts outside the CDR3, the full variable domain is DAGVTQSPTHLIKTRGQQVTLRCSPKSGHDTVSWYQQALGQGPQFIFQYYEEEERQRGNFPDRFSGHQFPNYSSELNVNALLLGDSALYLCASSLRVAGSYEQYFGPGTRLTVT.

This clonotype showed up many times. The chain employs TRBV29-1 and TRBJ2-1; 12 nucleotides match TRBD2. From germline, CDR1 is SQVTM and CDR2 ANQGSEA. This CDR3 has 16 amino acids. The ends lost 0 bases at V and 9 bases at J; junction bases unmatched: 9. The CDR3 sequence: CSVEDPSSGGVGEQFF. Here the CDR3 DNA reads TGCAGCGTTGAAGATCCGTCTAGCGGGGGGGTCGGTGAGCAGTTCTTC.

The chain joins TRBV3-1 to TRBJ1-4; perhaps TRBD1 as D (5 bases). The V and J ends lost 6 bases and 8 bases respectively, with 19 bases between them. The CDR3 has 15 residues. Germline lookup yields CDR1 LGHDT and CDR2 YNNKEL (reference sequence). Here the CDR3 DNA reads TGTGCCAGCAGTTCCAGTCGGGACCCTGGGGAAAAACTGTTTTTT. As protein: CASSSSRDPGEKLFF.